Below are 22 T cell receptor beta chains sequenced from a single sample in a study of blood T cells in healthy people across ages (dated by TCRdb to between 2015 and 2017). Libraries were prepared through 5' RACE. Sequencer: Illumina HiSeq 2500. The second PCR ran for roughly 7 to 12 cycles and used a J-beta primer mix along with a sample-barcoded 5' primer. TCRdb reran the public reads through fastp at Q25 and MiXCR, keeping productive beta chains. One record per CDR3 amino acid sequence lists the most common genes and DNA. For this sample there are about 780,000 distinct CDR3 sequences; 46% appear just once. The biggest ten clones account for 15% to 20% of the sample. The sequencing input was blood. The receptors come from a man older than 75 in good health.

This clonotype turned up a few times. The rearrangement joins TRBV5-1 to TRBJ2-1; D gene ambiguous. The germline CDR1 and CDR2 sequences are SGHRS and YFSETQ. This CDR3 is built from 14 residues. V shed 4 bases and J shed 4 bases, with 12 bases lying between them. CDR3 DNA: TGCGCCAGCAGCCAACAAGGGCCTTACAATGAGCAGTTCTTC. Protein: CASSQQGPYNEQFF.

The sample holds a few counts of this clonotype. The chain employs TRBV12-3 or TRBV12-4 and TRBJ2-3; D is perhaps TRBD1 (6 bases). Trimming removed 6 bases at V and 2 bases at J, with 12 bases between. The CDR3 covers 14 residues. The CDR3 loop reads CASRWDIPTDTQYF. The CDR3 nucleotides are TGTGCCAGCAGATGGGACATTCCCACAGATACGCAGTATTTT.

The chain carries TRBV20-1 and TRBJ2-4; the D is unclear. The CDR3 has 16 amino acids. Trimming stripped 0 bases from V and 13 bases from J, with 25 bases between. CDR1 and CDR2 from the germline V gene are DFQATT and SNEGSKA (reference sequence). The DNA for the CDR3 is TGCAGTGCTAGAGACCCCTCCCGGAACCACCAAGAGGCCCAGTACTTC. It specifies CSARDPSRNHQEAQYF.

The genes are TRBV5-1 and TRBJ2-3; TRBD2 is a possible D gene (5 bases). CDR3 length equals 16 residues. V shed 4 bases and J shed 1 base, with 16 bases lying between them. The germline gives CDR1 SGHRS, CDR2 YFSETQ. The CDR3 sequence is CASSISPADGTDTQYF. CDR3 coding DNA: TGCGCCAGCAGCATAAGCCCAGCGGACGGCACAGATACGCAGTATTTT. Full variable domain (rest looked up from reference TRBV5-1 and TRBJ2-3): KAGVTQTPRYLIKTRGQQVTLSCSPISGHRSVSWYQQTPGQGLQFLFEYFSETQRNKGNFPGRFSGRQFSNSRSEMNVSTLELGDSALYLCASSISPADGTDTQYFGPGTRLTVL.

V and J are TRBV4-1 and TRBJ2-5; TRBD1 matches 7 bases. The CDR3 has 17 amino acids. Looked up from germline, CDR1 is MGHRA and CDR2 is YSYEKL. The ends lost 0 bases at V and 5 bases at J; junction bases unmatched: 12. CDR3: CASSQDGAGGDWETQYF. In nucleotides, the CDR3 is TGCGCCAGCAGCCAAGATGGGGCAGGGGGTGATTGGGAGACCCAGTACTTC.

This clonotype has just a few counts. The chain links TRBV29-1 to TRBJ2-1, with 9 positions matching TRBD2. This CDR3 is built from 15 residues. Germline CDR1 and CDR2: SQVTM and ANQGSEA. J lost 7 bases, V lost 8 bases, and 15 bases had no gene match. The CDR3 DNA sequence: TGCAGCTTACACCGGGGGGCGGGAGGGACTAATGAGCAGTTCTTC. Its protein is CSLHRGAGGTNEQFF.

This clonotype was detected ten times or more. The V gene is TRBV27, the J gene TRBJ2-7; 8 bases are a match to TRBD2. This CDR3 is built from 17 residues. V was clipped by 5 bases and J by 0 bases; unmatched bases: 12. In germline, CDR1 is MNHEY, CDR2 SMNVEV (reference sequence). CDR3 residues: CASSRTSGPAYSYEQYF. The CDR3 DNA is TGTGCCAGCAGTCGAACTAGCGGACCGGCTTACTCCTACGAGCAGTACTTC.

The gene calls are TRBV19 and TRBJ2-3; D gene unclear. The germline CDR1 and CDR2 sequences are LNHDA and SQIVND (reference sequence). V lost 2 bases to trimming and J lost 5 bases, with 8 bases between them. The CDR3 has 13 residues. The CDR3 sequence: CASSIRTKDTQYF. For the CDR3, the DNA is TGTGCCAGTAGTATAAGGACGAAAGATACGCAGTATTTT.

This chain joins TRBV4-2 and TRBJ1-1, with a weak D call TRBD1 (5 bases). Germline CDR1 reads LGHNA; CDR2 reads YNFKEQ. The CDR3 contains 15 residues. V was trimmed by 1 base and J by 3 bases, leaving 12 bases between them. DNA of the CDR3: TGTGCCAGCAGCCAAGTCTATGGCAGGGACACTGAAGCTTTCTTT. It encodes CASSQVYGRDTEAFF.

This sequence joins TRBV12-3 or TRBV12-4 and TRBJ2-3; possible D gene TRBD2, 5 bases. V was clipped by 7 bases and J by 0 bases, with 14 bases between them. This CDR3 region has 15 residues. The CDR3 sequence is CASKMLGGSTDTQYF. The CDR3 DNA reads TGTGCCAGCAAGATGCTAGGCGGGAGCACAGATACGCAGTATTTT.

The chain links TRBV27 to TRBJ1-2, with a weak D call TRBD1 (6 bases). Germline values: CDR1 MNHEY, CDR2 SMNVEV (reference sequence). The V and J ends lost 6 bases and 8 bases respectively, with 13 bases between them. This CDR3 region has 12 residues. CDR3 loop: CASSFTGNGYTF. In nucleotides, the CDR3 is TGTGCCAGCAGCTTCACAGGGAACGGCTACACCTTC.

This clonotype was observed a handful of times. The genes are TRBV29-1 and TRBJ2-2; D is tentatively TRBD1 or TRBD2 (5 bases each). The V gene lost 7 bases and the J gene lost 4 bases, with 19 bases spanning the gap. The CDR3 sequence is 15 residues long. The germline V gene has CDR1 SQVTM and CDR2 ANQGSEA. CDR3 sequence reads: CSARGGLGATGELFF. CDR3 nucleotide sequence: TGCAGCGCCAGAGGAGGACTTGGGGCCACCGGGGAGCTGTTTTTT.

V is TRBV2 and J is TRBJ2-1; 7 positions match TRBD1. V dropped 6 bases and J dropped 15; count of bases not matched to a gene: 11. CDR1 and CDR2 (germline): SNHLY, FYNNEI. CDR3 length: 12 residues. The CDR3 DNA reads as TGTGCCAGCAGCTTCCTCAAGGGACAGCCGTTCTTC. Translation: CASSFLKGQPFF. Complete variable domain (other parts from reference TRBV2 and TRBJ2-1): EPEVTQTPSHQVTQMGQEVILRCVPISNHLYFYWYRQILGQKVEFLVSFYNNEISEKSEIFDDQFSVERPDGSNFTLKIRSTKLEDSAMYFCASSFLKGQPFFGPGTRLTVL.

This clonotype was counted a few times. The chain has TRBV6-2 or TRBV6-3 and TRBJ1-2, with unresolved D. Looked up from germline, CDR1 is MNHEY and CDR2 is SVGEGT. With 7 bases removed from V and 7 bases from J, the gap between germline ends came to 22 bases. The CDR3 covers 15 residues. The chain's CDR3 is CASKLTAAAMVGYTF. CDR3 sequence (DNA): TGTGCCAGCAAACTTACCGCGGCAGCAATGGTTGGCTACACCTTC.

This clonotype was observed a handful of times. V gene TRBV7-2 combines with J gene TRBJ1-2; D unclear. This CDR3 spans 13 amino acids. The germline V and J ends were trimmed by 2 bases and 3 bases, with 7 bases remaining between them. Germline V lookup: CDR1 SGHTA, CDR2 FQGNSA. The CDR3 DNA reads as TGTGCCAGCAGCTTACAACCCGACTATGGCTACACCTTC. Amino acid sequence: CASSLQPDYGYTF.

This clonotype was seen at least ten times. The chain couples TRBV7-3 to TRBJ2-1; maybe TRBD2 (5 bases). V was cut by 6 bases and J by 5 bases, with 11 bases left in between. CDR3 size: 13 residues. Germline lookup yields CDR1 SGHTA and CDR2 FQGTGA. The CDR3 sequence: CASSSDLDNEQFF. For the CDR3, the DNA is TGTGCCAGCAGTTCGGACTTGGACAATGAGCAGTTCTTC.

This clonotype was counted between two and nine times. The rearrangement joins TRBV29-1 to TRBJ2-1; tentative D call: TRBD2 (6 bases). CDR1 SQVTM and CDR2 ANQGSEA come from the germline V gene. Deletions cut 4 bases from V and 7 bases from J, with 14 bases between. The CDR3 length is 13 residues. As DNA, the CDR3 is TGCAGCGTTGGGGCGGCTAGCGAGAATGAGCAGTTCTTC. Protein sequence: CSVGAASENEQFF.

With regard to this clonotype: Just one base apart from a much larger clone, this may be a read error. The chain has TRBV27 and TRBJ2-7; D not resolved. Germline CDR1 and CDR2: MNHEY and SMNVEV (reference sequence). CDR3 length: 15 amino acids. CDR3 nucleotides: TGTGCCAGCGCCCCTCTCGGGTCCTACAACTACGAGCGGTACTTC. This translates into CASAPLGSYNYERYF.

The rearrangement links TRBV20-1 to TRBJ2-1, with no clear D. The V end was cut by 2 bases, the J end by 7 bases, with 6 bases between. Germline loops: CDR1 DFQATT, CDR2 SNEGSKA (reference sequence). This CDR3 has 11 residues. The CDR3 bases are TGCAGTGCTAGACTCTTGAATGAGCAGTTCTTC. Its protein product is CSARLLNEQFF.

V gene TRBV20-1 combines with J gene TRBJ2-7; 13 nucleotides align to TRBD2. The CDR3 is made up of 16 amino acids. The junction had 4 bases not matched to a gene; V was cut back by 2 bases and J by 0 bases. Germline assignment: CDR1 DFQATT and CDR2 SNEGSKA (reference sequence). CDR3 sequence (DNA): TGCAGTGCTAGATCTTGGACTAGCGGGAGCTCCTACGAGCAGTACTTC. Translating gives CSARSWTSGSSYEQYF.

This chain connects TRBV20-1 to TRBJ1-2; perhaps TRBD1 as D (5 bases). Between the trimmed V and J ends, which lost 3 bases and 2 bases, there was a span of 10 bases. Germline V gene sequence: CDR1 DFQATT, CDR2 SNEGSKA (reference sequence). The CDR3 spans 13 residues. In DNA, the CDR3 is TGCAGTGCTAGTTCATCAGGGAACTATGGCTACACCTTC. This sequence encodes CSASSSGNYGYTF.

This clonotype appeared a few times. The chain uses TRBV7-8 and TRBJ2-3, with a weak D call TRBD2 (6 bases). CDR1 SGHVS and CDR2 FQNEAQ come from the germline V gene. The CDR3 runs to 17 residues. V lost 6 bases, J lost 4 bases, and 23 bases lay in between. DNA for the CDR3: TGTGCCAGCAGGTCCACTATGGGCGGGGCTTCTTCAGATACGCAGTATTTT. Amino acids: CASRSTMGGASSDTQYF.